A selection of T cell receptor beta chains follows, all from one sample in a study of T cells in Graves' hyperthyroidism and ophthalmopathy. TCRdb processed the multiplex PCR reads anew with MiXCR; each CDR3 protein has one entry. The sample shows 450,000 to 650,000 distinct CDR3 sequences, more than 15% of them seen only once. The sequencing sample was made of blood. The receptors shown here come from a woman aged 18 to 35 with Graves' ophthalmopathy. Each CDR3 is given with its conserved first and last residue. Each record gives: D gene, V gene, clone size, J gene, CDR3 length, CDR3 DNA, CDR3 protein. A D gene is named only where the DNA matches it firmly. Only some rows state a clone size, as once, few, many or a class for expanded clones.

d_gene: NA; v_gene: TRBV6-5; abundance: few; j_gene: TRBJ1-1; len: 13; CDR3nt: TGTGCCAGCAGTCCCGGGCCCACTAGCGAAGCTTTCTTT; CDR3aa: CASSPGPTSEAFF
d_gene: NA; v_gene: TRBV7-9; abundance: many; j_gene: TRBJ2-1; len: 13; CDR3nt: TGTGCCAGCAGCTTAGGGGGTGCGGGTGAGCAGTTCTTC; CDR3aa: CASSLGGAGEQFF
d_gene: NA; v_gene: TRBV27; abundance: many; j_gene: TRBJ1-1; len: 13; CDR3nt: TGTGCCAGCAGTTTATTTTGGAGCGCTGAAGCTTTCTTT; CDR3aa: CASSLFWSAEAFF
d_gene: NA; v_gene: TRBV27; abundance: NA; j_gene: TRBJ1-1; len: 15; CDR3nt: TGTGCCAGCAGTCCCTACGCAGGAAGTCACACTGAAGCTTTCTTT; CDR3aa: CASSPYAGSHTEAFF
d_gene: NA; v_gene: TRBV20-1; abundance: many; j_gene: TRBJ1-5; len: 12; CDR3nt: TGCAGTGCTAGTAACCCGAATCAGCCCCAGCATTTT; CDR3aa: CSASNPNQPQHF
d_gene: TRBD1; v_gene: TRBV6-1; abundance: many; j_gene: TRBJ2-1; len: 16; CDR3nt: TGTGCCAGCAAACTACCAGGGACAGGGGGCAACAATGAGCAGTTCTTC; CDR3aa: CASKLPGTGGNNEQFF
d_gene: TRBD1; v_gene: TRBV4-3; abundance: many; j_gene: TRBJ1-1; len: 16; CDR3nt: TGCGCCAGCAGCCGATGGGGAACAGGGGGAGACACTGAAGCTTTCTTT; CDR3aa: CASSRWGTGGDTEAFF
d_gene: TRBD2; v_gene: TRBV7-9; abundance: NA; j_gene: TRBJ2-2; len: 16; CDR3nt: TGTGTCAGCAGCCAACCAGCGGGAGGAGGGACCGGGGAGCTGTTTTTT; CDR3aa: CVSSQPAGGGTGELFF
d_gene: NA; v_gene: TRBV30; abundance: many; j_gene: TRBJ1-2; len: 10; CDR3nt: TGTGCCTCGTACAGGGATGGCTACACCTTC; CDR3aa: CASYRDGYTF
d_gene: NA; v_gene: TRBV7-2; abundance: few; j_gene: TRBJ2-7; len: 13; CDR3nt: TGTGCCAGCGCAAGGGACGGAGCATACGAGCAGTACTTC; CDR3aa: CASARDGAYEQYF
d_gene: NA; v_gene: TRBV24-1; abundance: many; j_gene: TRBJ2-3; len: 14; CDR3nt: TGTGCCACCAGTGATTTGGCAGGGCCAGATACGCAGTATTTT; CDR3aa: CATSDLAGPDTQYF
d_gene: NA; v_gene: TRBV5-4; abundance: few; j_gene: TRBJ2-2; len: 15; CDR3nt: TGTGCCAGCAGATCGATGGGGGCTAGAACCGGGGAGCTGTTTTTT; CDR3aa: CASRSMGARTGELFF
d_gene: TRBD2; v_gene: TRBV20-1; abundance: few; j_gene: TRBJ2-1; len: 18; CDR3nt: TGCAGTGCTAGAGATTGGGGGGCGGGGGGGGGGGGGCTACATGAGCAGTTCTTC; CDR3aa: CSARDWGAGGGGLHEQFF
d_gene: NA; v_gene: TRBV27; abundance: few; j_gene: TRBJ1-3; len: 15; CDR3nt: TGTGCCAGCAGTTCGACAGCGAGCTCTGGAAACACCATATATTTT; CDR3aa: CASSSTASSGNTIYF
d_gene: TRBD2; v_gene: TRBV5-1; abundance: NA; j_gene: TRBJ2-1; len: 15; CDR3nt: TGCGCCAGCAGCTTTAGCGGGAATACCTACAATGAGCAGTTCTTC; CDR3aa: CASSFSGNTYNEQFF
d_gene: TRBD1; v_gene: TRBV20-1; abundance: many; j_gene: TRBJ2-3; len: 15; CDR3nt: TGCAGTGCCCCATCGGTGACAGGGGACACAGATACGCAGTATTTT; CDR3aa: CSAPSVTGDTDTQYF
d_gene: NA; v_gene: TRBV19; abundance: NA; j_gene: TRBJ1-4; len: 14; CDR3nt: TGTGCCAGCTCGATACCCTCAACTAATGAAAAACTGTTTTTT; CDR3aa: CASSIPSTNEKLFF
d_gene: TRBD1; v_gene: TRBV6-1; abundance: many; j_gene: TRBJ2-7; len: 15; CDR3nt: TGTGCCAGCAGAGGGGACAGGGAATCTGTTTACGAGCAGTACTTC; CDR3aa: CASRGDRESVYEQYF
d_gene: TRBD2; v_gene: TRBV7-2; abundance: many; j_gene: TRBJ2-3; len: 18; CDR3nt: TGTGCCAGCAGCTTAGGGGGACTTAGCGGGGCTAGCACAGATACGCAGTATTTT; CDR3aa: CASSLGGLSGASTDTQYF
d_gene: TRBD2; v_gene: TRBV5-5; abundance: NA; j_gene: TRBJ2-5; len: 15; CDR3nt: TGTGCCAGCAGCCCGGGGGGGGTCTTGAGAGAGACCCAGTACTTC; CDR3aa: CASSPGGVLRETQYF
d_gene: TRBD2; v_gene: TRBV13; abundance: few; j_gene: TRBJ2-1; len: 15; CDR3nt: TGTGCCAGCAGCCGGGGACTAGCGGGAGAACGTGAGCAGTTCTTC; CDR3aa: CASSRGLAGEREQFF
d_gene: NA; v_gene: TRBV5-5; abundance: NA; j_gene: TRBJ1-4; len: 14; CDR3nt: TGTGCCAGCAGCTTGCGAACTTTCGGGGAAAAACTGTTTTTT; CDR3aa: CASSLRTFGEKLFF
d_gene: NA; v_gene: TRBV5-1; abundance: many; j_gene: TRBJ1-2; len: 16; CDR3nt: TGCGCCAGCAGCTTGGGGGTCGGGGATCAGGGCTATGGCTACACCTTC; CDR3aa: CASSLGVGDQGYGYTF
d_gene: NA; v_gene: TRBV27; abundance: few; j_gene: TRBJ2-2; len: 13; CDR3nt: TGTGCCAGCAGTTTACCACCCCCAGGAGAGCTGTTTTTT; CDR3aa: CASSLPPPGELFF
d_gene: TRBD2; v_gene: TRBV12-3/TRBV12-4; abundance: many; j_gene: TRBJ2-1; len: 17; CDR3nt: TGTGCCAGCAGCGGACTAGCGGGAGGCCACACGGACAATGAGCAGTTCTTC; CDR3aa: CASSGLAGGHTDNEQFF
d_gene: NA; v_gene: TRBV12-3/TRBV12-4; abundance: many; j_gene: TRBJ1-1; len: 15; CDR3nt: TGTGCCAGCAGTTTATTACCGGCAGAAAACACTGAAGCTTTCTTT; CDR3aa: CASSLLPAENTEAFF